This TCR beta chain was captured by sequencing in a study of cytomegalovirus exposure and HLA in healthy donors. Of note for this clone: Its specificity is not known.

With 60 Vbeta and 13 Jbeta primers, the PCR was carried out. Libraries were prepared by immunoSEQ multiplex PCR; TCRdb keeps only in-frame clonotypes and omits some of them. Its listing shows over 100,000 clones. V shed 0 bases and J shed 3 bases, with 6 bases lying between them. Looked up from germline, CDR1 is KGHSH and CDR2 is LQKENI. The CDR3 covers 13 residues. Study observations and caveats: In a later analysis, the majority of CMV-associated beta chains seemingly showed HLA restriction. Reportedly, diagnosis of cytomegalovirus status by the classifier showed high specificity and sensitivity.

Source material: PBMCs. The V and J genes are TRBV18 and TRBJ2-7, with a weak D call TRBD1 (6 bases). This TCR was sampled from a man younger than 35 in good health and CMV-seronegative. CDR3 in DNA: TGTGCCAGCTCACCACCGGACAGCTACGAGCAGTACTTC. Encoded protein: CASSPPDSYEQYF. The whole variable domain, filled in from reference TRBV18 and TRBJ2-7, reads NAGVMQNPRHLVRRRGQEARLRCSPMKGHSHVYWYRQLPEEGLKFMVYLQKENIIDESGMPKERFSAEFPKEGPSILRIQQVVRGDSAAYFCASSPPDSYEQYFGPGTRLTVT.